What follows are 28 T cell receptor beta chains derived from one specimen sequenced in a study of post-analysis software for immune sequencing data. General study results and limits: Four to six TRBV segments appeared more often in patients than in controls, and TRBV5-6, TRBV5-1 and TRBV20-1 were among these.

Their antigens remain unidentified. TCR beta cDNA libraries had unique molecular identifiers. MiXCR, run by TCRdb on the PCR reads, gives a single entry per CDR3 protein. The top ten clones hold approximately 4.2% of a sample with 820,000 or so distinct CDR3 sequences, about 50% of them seen once. The sample comprised blood. The receptors come from a girl between 5 and 17 years old with multiple sclerosis.

The V call is TRBV13, the J call TRBJ1-6; 9 bases agree with TRBD1. V was pared by 5 bases and J by 8 bases, with 4 bases of the junction left unmatched. The CDR3 covers 14 residues. CDR1 PRHDT and CDR2 FYEKMQ come from the germline V gene (reference sequence). Here the CDR3 reads CASSLTGGYSPLHF. CDR3 DNA: TGTGCCAGCAGCCTTACAGGGGGCTATTCACCCCTCCACTTT.

A single count supports this clonotype. The DNA of the CDR3 is TGTGCCAGCTCACCACCCGGTACTAGCGTCAATGAGCAGTTCTTC. Protein: CASSPPGTSVNEQFF. V and J are TRBV18 and TRBJ2-1, with 7 bases that match TRBD2. Losses at the gene ends were 0 bases for V and 6 bases for J; bases not matched to a gene: 5. From germline, CDR1 is KGHSH and CDR2 LQKENI. This CDR3 region has 15 residues.

The chain joins TRBV12-3 or TRBV12-4 to TRBJ2-5; 7 bases fit TRBD1. The J call is in doubt because the DNA end fits TRBJ2-7 better. The CDR3 loop spans 15 amino acids. CDR3 sequence reads: CASSLPRDRLYEQYF. The DNA for the CDR3 is TGTGCCAGCAGTTTACCTCGGGACAGACTTTACGAGCAGTACTTC.

The gene calls are TRBV20-1 and TRBJ2-7; D could derive from TRBD1 or TRBD2 (5 bases each). CDR3 length: 13 amino acids. Per germline, CDR1 DFQATT and CDR2 SNEGSKA (reference sequence). V shed 6 bases and J shed 6 bases, with 18 bases lying between them. In DNA form, the CDR3 reads TGCAGTGCGTCCCGGGACGGAACCTGCGAGCAGTACTTC. It specifies CSASRDGTCEQYF.

This clonotype was picked up a small number of times. The chain couples TRBV5-1 to TRBJ2-5; TRBD2 is a possible D gene (7 bases). This CDR3 contains 15 residues. The ends were cut back, 0 bases at V and 7 bases at J, with 16 bases in the middle. Germline CDR1 reads SGHRS; CDR2 reads YFSETQ. This chain's CDR3 is CASSLDSGGLGTQYF. The DNA for the CDR3 is TGCGCCAGCAGCTTGGATTCGGGGGGCTTGGGGACCCAGTACTTC.

The genes are TRBV5-4 and TRBJ1-2; 8 positions match TRBD1. CDR1 and CDR2 (germline): SGHNT, YYREEE (reference sequence). J was trimmed by 4 bases and V by 3 bases; bases with no gene match: 8. The CDR3 is made up of 15 amino acids. Here the CDR3 reads CASSSSGGASYGYTF. For the CDR3, the DNA is TGTGCCAGCAGCTCCTCAGGGGGCGCATCCTATGGCTACACCTTC.

This sequence joins TRBV7-2 and TRBJ2-7, with 8 bases fitting TRBD2. The CDR3 consists of 16 residues. CDR1 and CDR2 from the germline V gene are SGHTA and FQGNSA. V was clipped by 3 bases and J by 5 bases; unmatched bases: 12. CDR3 in DNA: TGTGCCAGCAGCTTGCAACTTTTAGCGGGGAAGAACGAGCAGTACTTC. It encodes CASSLQLLAGKNEQYF.

The chain uses TRBV20-1 and TRBJ1-2; 11 bases map to TRBD1. Per the germline V gene, CDR1 is DFQATT and CDR2 is SNEGSKA (reference sequence). V lost 3 bases to trimming and J lost 8 bases; unmatched junction nucleotides: 11. This CDR3 is built from 15 residues. CDR3 in amino acids: CSASPGTGGQKGYTF. The CDR3 DNA sequence: TGCAGTGCTAGCCCCGGGACAGGGGGACAAAAGGGCTACACCTTC.

This clonotype was observed a few times. The gene calls are TRBV29-1 and TRBJ2-7, with D perhaps matching TRBD1 (6 bases). CDR1 and CDR2 (germline): SQVTM, ANQGSEA. Between the trimmed V and J ends, which lost 0 bases and 3 bases, there was a span of 12 bases. The CDR3 runs to 14 residues. CDR3 in amino acids: CSVEETGEFYEQYF. CDR3 coding DNA: TGCAGCGTTGAAGAGACAGGAGAATTCTACGAGCAGTACTTC.

This clonotype was picked up a small number of times. The chain uses TRBV27 and TRBJ2-3; D perhaps matches TRBD1 (5 bases). CDR3 length: 14 residues. The germline V gene encodes CDR1 MNHEY and CDR2 SMNVEV (reference sequence). V was pared by 2 bases and J by 6 bases, with 12 bases between. CDR3 amino acids: CASSLRGSFDTQYF. CDR3 nucleotides: TGTGCCAGCAGTTTAAGGGGTAGCTTTGATACGCAGTATTTT.

In this sample, this clonotype turned up a few times. The DNA for the CDR3 is TGTGCCAGCAGTGAGTCAGGAGCTAGGTCCCTCTACGAGCAGTACTTC. Translation gives CASSESGARSLYEQYF. The rearrangement uses TRBV2 and TRBJ2-7, with D uncertain. Per the germline V gene, CDR1 is SNHLY and CDR2 is FYNNEI. The V end was cut by 3 bases, the J end by 3 bases, with 18 bases between. The CDR3 contains 16 residues.

The gene calls are TRBV29-1 and TRBJ1-2; TRBD1 matches at 9 bases. The CDR3 has 12 residues. Germline assignment: CDR1 SQVTM and CDR2 ANQGSEA. V trimming: 3 bases; J trimming: 7 bases; junction bases outside the gene matches: 3. The CDR3 DNA follows: TGCAGCGTTGATACAGGGGGCGTTGGCTACACCTTC. Its translation: CSVDTGGVGYTF.

This chain connects TRBV7-9 to TRBJ2-5; D unclear. The ends were cut back, 2 bases at V and 1 base at J, with 8 bases in the middle. This CDR3 contains 14 residues. Germline V lookup: CDR1 SEHNR, CDR2 FQNEAQ (reference sequence). The CDR3 sequence: CASSLQILQETQYF. Here the CDR3 DNA reads TGTGCCAGCAGCTTACAGATCCTCCAAGAGACCCAGTACTTC.

The chain couples TRBV7-2 to TRBJ1-2; maybe TRBD1 (5 bases). V was shortened by 5 bases and J by 0 bases, with 13 bases between the two germline ends. CDR1 is SGHTA, CDR2 FQGNSA, per germline. The CDR3 has 15 residues. This CDR3 is CASSRGTVTNYGYTF. The CDR3 region has the DNA TGTGCCAGCAGCCGAGGGACCGTAACTAACTATGGCTACACCTTC.

The chain links TRBV20-1 to TRBJ2-5, with 10 positions matching TRBD2. The length of the CDR3 is 16 residues. V lost 0 bases to trimming and J lost 2 bases; unmatched junction nucleotides: 6. Germline V gene sequence: CDR1 DFQATT, CDR2 SNEGSKA (reference sequence). CDR3 coding DNA: TGCAGTGCTAGAGATCCGACTAGCGGGCTACAAGAGACCCAGTACTTC. Its protein is CSARDPTSGLQETQYF.

The chain is built from TRBV10-1 and TRBJ2-7; 10 bases are shared with TRBD2. Germline V gives CDR1 WNHNN, CDR2 SYGVQD (reference sequence). Trimming took 2 bases from V and 1 from J; bases not matched to a gene: 11. The CDR3 extends over 18 amino acids. In DNA, the CDR3 is TGCGCCAGCAGTGAGGGTCTAGCGGGAGCCCTCACTTCCTACGAGCAGTACTTC. It codes for CASSEGLAGALTSYEQYF.

The chain joins TRBV12-3 or TRBV12-4 to TRBJ2-3, with TRBD1 matching 7 bases. The V gene end was trimmed by 6 bases and the J gene end by 6 bases; junction bases not matched to a gene: 12. This CDR3 spans 15 amino acids. The CDR3, as DNA: TGTGCCAGCAGCTCCACGGGACAGCAATGGGATACGCAGTATTTT. This codes for CASSSTGQQWDTQYF.

The rearrangement joins TRBV20-1 to TRBJ2-5; 8 positions agree with TRBD2. After removal of 1 base from V and 2 bases from J, the junction contained 6 bases not matched to a gene. This CDR3 is 15 amino acids long. Germline V gene data show CDR1 as DFQATT and CDR2 as SNEGSKA (reference sequence). CDR3 sequence reads: CSARGKAGVQETQYF. The CDR3 nucleotides are TGCAGTGCTAGAGGAAAAGCGGGGGTACAAGAGACCCAGTACTTC.

The chain has TRBV2 and TRBJ2-1, with 10 bases identical to TRBD1. Germline assignment: CDR1 SNHLY and CDR2 FYNNEI. This CDR3 contains 15 residues. With 8 bases clipped from V and 6 bases from J, the junction kept 10 bases outside the gene matches. This chain's CDR3 is CASFTGTGVGNEQFF. As DNA, the CDR3 is TGTGCCAGCTTCACCGGGACAGGGGTGGGCAATGAGCAGTTCTTC.

This clonotype showed up just a few times. CDR3 region: CSVESRHHFYNEQFF. The CDR3 coding sequence is TGCAGCGTTGAATCCCGACACCATTTCTACAATGAGCAGTTCTTC. The rearrangement uses TRBV29-1 and TRBJ2-1; D call uncertain. This CDR3 has 15 amino acids. CDR1 is SQVTM and CDR2 is ANQGSEA in the germline V gene. Trimming took 2 bases from V and 3 from J, leaving 14 bases between them.

V gene TRBV2 combines with J gene TRBJ2-3, with D tentatively TRBD2 (6 bases). Between the trimmed V and J ends, which lost 4 bases and 4 bases, there was a span of 15 bases. This CDR3 is built from 15 residues. Germline CDR1 and CDR2: SNHLY and FYNNEI. CDR3 region: CASSVRGSGSDTQYF. CDR3 nucleotide sequence: TGTGCCAGCAGTGTTAGGGGAAGCGGGTCAGATACGCAGTATTTT.

The genes are TRBV6-5 and TRBJ2-4; 10 bases fit TRBD1. The V gene end was trimmed by 2 bases and the J gene end by 1 base; junction bases not matched to a gene: 11. Germline CDR1 and CDR2: MNHEY and SVGAGI. CDR3 length: 19 amino acids. The CDR3 DNA sequence: TGTGCCAGCAGTTACCTGGGACAGGGGTTTAGCTCGGCCAAAAACATTCAGTACTTC. Translated, it gives CASSYLGQGFSSAKNIQYF.

The V and J genes are TRBV12-3 or TRBV12-4 and TRBJ1-4; TRBD1 matches 9 bases. The CDR3 runs to 16 residues. The V segment lost 6 bases and the J segment 8 bases; nucleotides outside the gene matches: 13. CDR3 amino acids: CASRFTGGWDREKLFF. CDR3 bases: TGTGCCAGCAGATTTACAGGGGGCTGGGATAGAGAAAAACTGTTTTTT.

V and J are TRBV7-3 and TRBJ1-1; 8 bases are a match to TRBD1. The CDR3 contains 13 residues. Germline CDR1 is SGHTA and CDR2 is FQGTGA. After removal of 0 bases from V and 12 bases from J, the junction contained 6 bases not matched to a gene. The CDR3 DNA is TGTGCCAGCAGCTTAACGTGGCAGGGGGCGACTTTCTTT. Protein sequence: CASSLTWQGATFF.

The rearrangement uses TRBV20-1 and TRBJ2-2; 10 bases match TRBD2. The CDR3 consists of 15 residues. Per the germline V gene, CDR1 is DFQATT and CDR2 is SNEGSKA (reference sequence). V trimming: 3 bases; J trimming: 4 bases; junction bases outside the gene matches: 5. CDR3 sequence (DNA): TGCAGTGCTAGTAAACTAGCGGGAAGCACCGGGGAGCTGTTTTTT. Protein: CSASKLAGSTGELFF.

The sample holds a few counts of this clonotype. The chain's CDR3 is CAISQREGPGDTQYF. In DNA, the CDR3 is TGTGCCATCAGCCAGCGGGAGGGCCCTGGAGATACGCAGTATTTT. This chain links TRBV10-3 with TRBJ2-3, with TRBD2 matching over 10 bases. Germline trimming cut 6 bases from V and 5 bases from J; bases unmatched to any gene: 8. CDR3 length equals 15 residues. Germline CDR1 reads ENHRY; CDR2 reads SYGVKD.

The chain has TRBV12-3 or TRBV12-4 and TRBJ1-2; D gene unclear. V lost 3 bases, J lost 4 bases, and 12 bases lay in between. The CDR3 runs to 14 residues. The chain's CDR3 is CASSFLGESYGYTF. DNA for the CDR3: TGTGCCAGCAGTTTCCTTGGGGAGAGCTATGGCTACACCTTC.

The CDR3 nucleotides are TGTGCCAGCAGCTTAGAGATTGTTAGCGGGAGGGTCTACGAGCAGTACTTC. Translation gives CASSLEIVSGRVYEQYF. The chain recombines TRBV7-8 with TRBJ2-7; TRBD2 aligns across 11 bases. V was pared by 1 base and J by 3 bases, with 8 bases of the junction left unmatched. This CDR3 region has 17 residues. Per germline, CDR1 SGHVS and CDR2 FQNEAQ. Combining the CDR3 with reference TRBV7-8 and TRBJ2-7 gives the whole variable domain GAGVSQSPRYKVAKRGQDVALRCDPISGHVSLFWYQQALGQGPEFLTYFQNEAQLDKSGLPSDRFFAERPEGSVSTLKIQRTQQEDSAVYLCASSLEIVSGRVYEQYFGPGTRLTVT.